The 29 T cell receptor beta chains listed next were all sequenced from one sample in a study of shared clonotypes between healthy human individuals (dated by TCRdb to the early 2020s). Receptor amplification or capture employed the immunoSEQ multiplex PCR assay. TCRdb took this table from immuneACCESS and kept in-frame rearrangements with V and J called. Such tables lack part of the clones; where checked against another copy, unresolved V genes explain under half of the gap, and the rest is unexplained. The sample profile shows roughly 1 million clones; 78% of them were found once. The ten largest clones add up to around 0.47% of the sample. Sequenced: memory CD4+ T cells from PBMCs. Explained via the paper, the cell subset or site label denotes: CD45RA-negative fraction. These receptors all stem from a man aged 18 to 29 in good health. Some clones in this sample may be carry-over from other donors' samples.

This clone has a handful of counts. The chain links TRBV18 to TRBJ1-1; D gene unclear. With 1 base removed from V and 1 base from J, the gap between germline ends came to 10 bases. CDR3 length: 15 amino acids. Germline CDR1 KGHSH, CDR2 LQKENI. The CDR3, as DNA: TGTGCCAGCTCACCACTGAAAACAGCGAACACTGAAGCTTTCTTT. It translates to CASSPLKTANTEAFF.

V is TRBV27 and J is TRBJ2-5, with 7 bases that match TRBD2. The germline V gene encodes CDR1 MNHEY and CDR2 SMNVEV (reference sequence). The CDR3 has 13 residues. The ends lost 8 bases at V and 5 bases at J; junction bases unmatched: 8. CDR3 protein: CASGRAWEETQYF. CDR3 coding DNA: TGTGCCAGCGGGAGGGCTTGGGAGGAGACCCAGTACTTC.

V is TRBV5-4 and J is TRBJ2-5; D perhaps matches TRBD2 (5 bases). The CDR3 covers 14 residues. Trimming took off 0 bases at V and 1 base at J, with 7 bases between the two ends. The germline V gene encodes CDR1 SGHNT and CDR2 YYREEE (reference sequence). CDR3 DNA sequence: TGTGCCAGCAGCTTGGATGGGAGCCAAGAGACCCAGTACTTC. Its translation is CASSLDGSQETQYF. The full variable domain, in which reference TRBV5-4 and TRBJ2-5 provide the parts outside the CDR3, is ETGVTQSPTHLIKTRGQQVTLRCSSQSGHNTVSWYQQALGQGPQFIFQYYREEENGRGNFPPRFSGLQFPNYSSELNVNALELDDSALYLCASSLDGSQETQYFGPGTRLLVL.

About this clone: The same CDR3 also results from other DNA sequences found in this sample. The CDR3 protein is CASSLVGGQPQHF. In nucleotides, the CDR3 is TGTGCCAGCAGCTTAGTGGGAGGTCAGCCCCAGCATTTT. The chain employs TRBV7-9 and TRBJ1-5; D uncertain. Germline CDR1 is SEHNR and CDR2 is FQNEAQ (reference sequence). Trimming removed 1 base from V and 6 bases from J, with 7 bases in between. The CDR3 is 13 residues long.

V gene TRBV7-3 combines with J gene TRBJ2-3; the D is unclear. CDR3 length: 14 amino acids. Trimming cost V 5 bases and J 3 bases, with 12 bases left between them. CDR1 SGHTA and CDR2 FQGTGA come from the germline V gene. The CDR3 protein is CASSSRLTTDTQYF. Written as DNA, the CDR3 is TGTGCCAGCAGCAGCCGACTGACTACAGATACGCAGTATTTT. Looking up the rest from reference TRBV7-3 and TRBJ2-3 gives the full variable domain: GAGVSQTPSNKVTEKGKYVELRCDPISGHTALYWYRQSLGQGPEFLIYFQGTGAADDSGLPNDRFFAVRPEGSVSTLKIQRTERGDSAVYLCASSSRLTTDTQYFGPGTRLTVL.

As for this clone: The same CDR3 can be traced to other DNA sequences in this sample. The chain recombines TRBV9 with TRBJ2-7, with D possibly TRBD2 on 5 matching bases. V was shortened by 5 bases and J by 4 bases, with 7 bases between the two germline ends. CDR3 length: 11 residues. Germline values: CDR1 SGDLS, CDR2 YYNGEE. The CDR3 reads CASSRGYEQYF. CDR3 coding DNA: TGTGCCAGCAGTCGAGGGTACGAGCAGTACTTC.

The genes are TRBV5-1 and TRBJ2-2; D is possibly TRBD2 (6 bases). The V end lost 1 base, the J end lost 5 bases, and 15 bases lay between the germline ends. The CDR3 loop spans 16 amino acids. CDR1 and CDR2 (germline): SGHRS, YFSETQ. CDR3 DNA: TGCGCCAGCAGCTTGATTGCCGGGAGCGGAACCGGGGAGCTGTTTTTT. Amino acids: CASSLIAGSGTGELFF.

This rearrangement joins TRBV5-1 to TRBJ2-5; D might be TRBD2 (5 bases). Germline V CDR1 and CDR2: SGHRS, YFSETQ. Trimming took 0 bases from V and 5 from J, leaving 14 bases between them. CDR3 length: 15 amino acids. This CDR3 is CASSLAFGGSETQYF. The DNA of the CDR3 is TGCGCCAGCAGCTTGGCCTTTGGTGGGAGCGAGACCCAGTACTTC.

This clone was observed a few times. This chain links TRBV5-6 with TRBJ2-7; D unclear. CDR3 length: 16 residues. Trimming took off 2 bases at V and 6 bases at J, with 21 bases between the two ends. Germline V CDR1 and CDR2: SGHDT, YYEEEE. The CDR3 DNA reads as TGTGCCAGCAGCTTATTGGGCAGTTCTTTGGTTCCCGAGCAGTACTTC. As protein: CASSLLGSSLVPEQYF.

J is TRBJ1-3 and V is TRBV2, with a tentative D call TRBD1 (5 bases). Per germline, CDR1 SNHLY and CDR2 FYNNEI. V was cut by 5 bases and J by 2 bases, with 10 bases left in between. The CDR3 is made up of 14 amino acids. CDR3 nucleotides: TGTGCCAGCAGTAAACAGGTCGCTGGAAACACCATATATTTT. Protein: CASSKQVAGNTIYF.

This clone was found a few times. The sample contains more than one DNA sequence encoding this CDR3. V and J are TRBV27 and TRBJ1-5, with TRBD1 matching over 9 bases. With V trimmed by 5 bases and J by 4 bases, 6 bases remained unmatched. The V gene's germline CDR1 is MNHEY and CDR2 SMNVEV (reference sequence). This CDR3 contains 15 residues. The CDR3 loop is CASSLGTGRNQPQHF. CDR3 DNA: TGTGCCAGCAGTCTGGGGACAGGGAGGAATCAGCCCCAGCATTTT.

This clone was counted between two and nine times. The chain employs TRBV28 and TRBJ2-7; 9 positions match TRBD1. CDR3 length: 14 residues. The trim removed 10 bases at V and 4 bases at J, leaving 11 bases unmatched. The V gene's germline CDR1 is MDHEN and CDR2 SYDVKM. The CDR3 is CATHFGTGIYEQYF. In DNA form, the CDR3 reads TGTGCCACCCACTTCGGGACAGGGATTTACGAGCAGTACTTC.

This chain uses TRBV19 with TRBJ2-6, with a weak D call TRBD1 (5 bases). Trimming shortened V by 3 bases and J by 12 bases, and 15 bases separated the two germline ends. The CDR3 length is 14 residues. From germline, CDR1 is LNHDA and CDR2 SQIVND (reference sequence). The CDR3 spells CASSMSLSDSVLTF. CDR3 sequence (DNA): TGTGCCAGTAGTATGTCCCTTTCCGACAGCGTCCTGACTTTC.

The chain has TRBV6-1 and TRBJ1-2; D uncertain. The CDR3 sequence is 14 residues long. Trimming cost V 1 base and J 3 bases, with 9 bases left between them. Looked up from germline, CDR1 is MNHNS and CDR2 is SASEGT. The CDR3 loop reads CASSEDWGDYGYTF. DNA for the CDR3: TGTGCCAGCAGTGAAGACTGGGGTGACTATGGCTACACCTTC.

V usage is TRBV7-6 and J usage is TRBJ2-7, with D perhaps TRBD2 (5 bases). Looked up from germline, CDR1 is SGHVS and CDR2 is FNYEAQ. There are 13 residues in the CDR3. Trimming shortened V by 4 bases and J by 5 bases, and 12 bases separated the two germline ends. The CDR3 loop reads CASSSYTSHEQYF. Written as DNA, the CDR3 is TGTGCCAGCAGCTCTTACACTAGTCACGAGCAGTACTTC.

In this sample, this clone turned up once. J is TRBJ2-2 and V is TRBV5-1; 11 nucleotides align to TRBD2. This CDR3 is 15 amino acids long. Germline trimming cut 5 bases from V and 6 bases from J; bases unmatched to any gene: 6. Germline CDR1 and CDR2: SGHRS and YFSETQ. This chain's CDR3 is CASSLWTSGPGELFF. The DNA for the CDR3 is TGCGCCAGCAGTCTCTGGACTAGCGGGCCCGGGGAGCTGTTTTTT.

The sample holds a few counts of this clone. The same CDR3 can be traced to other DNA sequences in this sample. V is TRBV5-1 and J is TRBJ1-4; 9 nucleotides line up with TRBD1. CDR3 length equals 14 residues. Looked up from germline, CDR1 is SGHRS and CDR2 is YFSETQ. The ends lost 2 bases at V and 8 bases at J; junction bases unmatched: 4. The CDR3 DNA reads TGCGCCAGCAGCTTACAGGGGGCGGAAGAAAAACTGTTTTTT. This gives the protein CASSLQGAEEKLFF.

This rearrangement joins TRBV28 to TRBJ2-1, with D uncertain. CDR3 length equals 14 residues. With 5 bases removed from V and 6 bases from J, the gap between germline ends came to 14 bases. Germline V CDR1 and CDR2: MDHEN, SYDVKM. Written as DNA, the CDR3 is TGTGCCAGCAGTCCACCTCCCAGAGCCAATGAGCAGTTCTTC. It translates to CASSPPPRANEQFF.

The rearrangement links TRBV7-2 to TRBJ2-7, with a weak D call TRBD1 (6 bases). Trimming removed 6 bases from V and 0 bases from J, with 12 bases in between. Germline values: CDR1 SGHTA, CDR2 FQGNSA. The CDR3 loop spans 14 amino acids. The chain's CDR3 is CASRQGLNSYEQYF. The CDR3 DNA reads TGTGCCAGCAGGCAGGGGCTAAACTCCTACGAGCAGTACTTC.

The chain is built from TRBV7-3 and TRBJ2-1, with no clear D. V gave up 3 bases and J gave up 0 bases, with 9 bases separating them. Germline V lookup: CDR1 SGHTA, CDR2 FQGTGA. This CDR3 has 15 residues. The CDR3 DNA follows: TGTGCCAGCAGCTTGTCTAGGGACTCCTACAATGAGCAGTTCTTC. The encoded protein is CASSLSRDSYNEQFF.

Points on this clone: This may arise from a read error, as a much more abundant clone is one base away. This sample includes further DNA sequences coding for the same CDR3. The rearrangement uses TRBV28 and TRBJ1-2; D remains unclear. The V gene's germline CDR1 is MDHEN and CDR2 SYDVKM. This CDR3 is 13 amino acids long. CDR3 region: CASSFGGVDGYTF. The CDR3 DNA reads TGTGCCAGCAGTTTCGGAGGAGTGGATGGCTATACCTTC.

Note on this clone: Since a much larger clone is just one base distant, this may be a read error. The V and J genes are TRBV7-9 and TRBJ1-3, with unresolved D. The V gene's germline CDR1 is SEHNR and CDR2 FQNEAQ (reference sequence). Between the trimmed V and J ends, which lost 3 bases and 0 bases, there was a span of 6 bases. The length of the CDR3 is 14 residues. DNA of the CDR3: TGTGCCAGCAGCTTGGGTAACTCTGGAAACACCATATATTTT. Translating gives CASSLGNSGNTIYF.

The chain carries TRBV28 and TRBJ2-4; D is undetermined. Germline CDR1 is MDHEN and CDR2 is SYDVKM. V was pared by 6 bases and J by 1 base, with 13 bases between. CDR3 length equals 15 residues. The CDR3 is CASSTGVLAKNIQYF. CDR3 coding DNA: TGTGCCAGCAGCACTGGGGTGTTGGCCAAAAACATTCAGTACTTC.

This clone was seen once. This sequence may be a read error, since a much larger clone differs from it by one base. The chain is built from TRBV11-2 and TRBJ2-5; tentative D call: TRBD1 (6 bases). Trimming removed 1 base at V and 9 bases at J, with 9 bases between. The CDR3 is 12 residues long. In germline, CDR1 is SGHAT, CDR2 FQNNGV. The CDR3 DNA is TGTGCCAGCAGCTTAGCAGGGGAGCCCCAGTACTTC. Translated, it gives CASSLAGEPQYF.

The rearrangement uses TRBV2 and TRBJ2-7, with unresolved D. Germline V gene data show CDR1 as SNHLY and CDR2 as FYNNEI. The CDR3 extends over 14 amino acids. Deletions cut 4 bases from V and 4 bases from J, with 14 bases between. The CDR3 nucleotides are TGTGCCAGCAGTGTATTTGGGATTGAGTACGAGCAGTACTTC. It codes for CASSVFGIEYEQYF.

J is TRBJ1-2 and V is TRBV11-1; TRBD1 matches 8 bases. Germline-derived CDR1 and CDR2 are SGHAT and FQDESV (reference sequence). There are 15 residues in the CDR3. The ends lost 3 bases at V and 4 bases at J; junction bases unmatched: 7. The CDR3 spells CASSLGTGQAYGYTF. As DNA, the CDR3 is TGTGCCAGCAGCTTGGGGACGGGACAGGCCTATGGCTACACCTTC.

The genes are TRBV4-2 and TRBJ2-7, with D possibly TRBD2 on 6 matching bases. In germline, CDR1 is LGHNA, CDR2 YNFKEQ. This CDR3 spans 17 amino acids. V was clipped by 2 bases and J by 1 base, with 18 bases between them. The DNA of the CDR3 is TGTGCCAGCAGCCAAATGGGAGGCAGGGCAAAATCCTACGAGCAGTACTTC. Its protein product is CASSQMGGRAKSYEQYF.

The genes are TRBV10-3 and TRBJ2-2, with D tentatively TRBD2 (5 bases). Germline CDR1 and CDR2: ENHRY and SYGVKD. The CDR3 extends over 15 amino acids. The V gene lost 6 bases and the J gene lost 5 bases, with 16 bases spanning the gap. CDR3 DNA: TGTGCCATCAGCAGTTGGACGCCGGGGACCGGGGAGCTGTTTTTT. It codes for CAISSWTPGTGELFF.

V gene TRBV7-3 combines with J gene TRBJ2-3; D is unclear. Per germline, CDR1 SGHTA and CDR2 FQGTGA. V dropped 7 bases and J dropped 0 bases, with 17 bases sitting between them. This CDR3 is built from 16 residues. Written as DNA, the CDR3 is TGTGCCAGCAAAAAATACACCAGCCTTAGCACAGATACGCAGTATTTT. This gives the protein CASKKYTSLSTDTQYF.